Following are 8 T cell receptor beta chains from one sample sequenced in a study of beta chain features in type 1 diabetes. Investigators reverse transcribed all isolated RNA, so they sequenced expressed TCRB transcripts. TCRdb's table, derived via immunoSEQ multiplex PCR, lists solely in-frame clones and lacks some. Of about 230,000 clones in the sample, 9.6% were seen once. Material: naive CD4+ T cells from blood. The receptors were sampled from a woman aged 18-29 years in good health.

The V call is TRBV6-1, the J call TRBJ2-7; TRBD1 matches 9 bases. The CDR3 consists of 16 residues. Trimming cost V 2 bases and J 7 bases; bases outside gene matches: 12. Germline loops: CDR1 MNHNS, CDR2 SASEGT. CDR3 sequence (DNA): TGTGCCAGCAGTGAAAGTCCTGGACAGGGGTTCGGTGAGCAGTACTTC. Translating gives CASSESPGQGFGEQYF.

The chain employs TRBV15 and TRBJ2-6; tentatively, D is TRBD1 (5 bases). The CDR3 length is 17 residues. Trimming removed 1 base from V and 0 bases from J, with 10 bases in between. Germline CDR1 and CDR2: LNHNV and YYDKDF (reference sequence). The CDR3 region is CATSRVDISSGANVLTF. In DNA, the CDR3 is TGTGCCACCAGCAGAGTGGACATCAGCTCTGGGGCCAACGTCCTGACTTTC.

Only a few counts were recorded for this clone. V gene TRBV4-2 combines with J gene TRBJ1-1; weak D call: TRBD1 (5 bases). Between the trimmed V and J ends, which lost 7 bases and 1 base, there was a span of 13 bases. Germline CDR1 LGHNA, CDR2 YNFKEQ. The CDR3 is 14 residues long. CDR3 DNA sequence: TGTGCCAGCAACCTCGGGCAGGGGAACACTGAAGCTTTCTTT. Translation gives CASNLGQGNTEAFF.

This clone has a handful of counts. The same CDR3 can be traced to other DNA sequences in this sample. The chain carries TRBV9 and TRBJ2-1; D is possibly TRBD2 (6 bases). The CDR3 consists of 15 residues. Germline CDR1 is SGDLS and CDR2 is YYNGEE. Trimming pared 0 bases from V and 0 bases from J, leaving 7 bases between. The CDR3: CASSVGGGSYNEQFF. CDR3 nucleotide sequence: TGTGCCAGCAGCGTAGGGGGAGGCTCCTACAATGAGCAGTTCTTC.

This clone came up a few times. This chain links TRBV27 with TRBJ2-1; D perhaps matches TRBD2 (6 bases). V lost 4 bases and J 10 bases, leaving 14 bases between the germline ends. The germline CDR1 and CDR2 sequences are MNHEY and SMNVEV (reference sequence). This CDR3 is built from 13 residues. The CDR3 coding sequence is TGTGCCAGCAGTTCCCCTGGGACTCCGGAGCAGTTCTTC. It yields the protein CASSSPGTPEQFF.

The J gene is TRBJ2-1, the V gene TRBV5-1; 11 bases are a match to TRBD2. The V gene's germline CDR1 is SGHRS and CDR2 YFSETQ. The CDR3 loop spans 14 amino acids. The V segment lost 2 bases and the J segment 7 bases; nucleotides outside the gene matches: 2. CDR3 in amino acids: CASSFSGRVNEQFF. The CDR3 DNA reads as TGCGCCAGCAGCTTTAGCGGGAGGGTGAATGAGCAGTTCTTC.

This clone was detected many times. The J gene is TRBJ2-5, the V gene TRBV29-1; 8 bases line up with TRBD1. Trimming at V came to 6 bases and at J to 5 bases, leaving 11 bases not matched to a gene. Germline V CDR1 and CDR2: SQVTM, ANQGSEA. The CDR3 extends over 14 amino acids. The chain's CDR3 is CSVDRGQGPETQYF. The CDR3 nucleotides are TGCAGCGTAGATAGAGGACAGGGTCCCGAGACCCAGTACTTC. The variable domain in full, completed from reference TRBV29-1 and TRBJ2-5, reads SAVISQKPSRDICQRGTSLTIQCQVDSQVTMMFWYRQQPGQSLTLIATANQGSEATYESGFVIDKFPISRPNLTFSTLTVSNMSPEDSSIYLCSVDRGQGPETQYFGPGTRLLVL.

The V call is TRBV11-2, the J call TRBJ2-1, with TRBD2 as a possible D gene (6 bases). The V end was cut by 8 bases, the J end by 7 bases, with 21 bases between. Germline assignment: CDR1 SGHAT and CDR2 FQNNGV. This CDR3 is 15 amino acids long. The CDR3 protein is CASLRGGGGRNEQFF. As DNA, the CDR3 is TGTGCCAGCCTCCGAGGTGGGGGAGGTAGAAATGAGCAGTTCTTC.